This T cell receptor (beta chain) was captured by sequencing in a study of response to subunit inactivated influenza vaccine. TCRdb reanalysed the RT-PCR reads using MiXCR and keeps one entry per CDR3 protein. The sample gives approximately 530,000 distinct CDR3 sequences, roughly 13% of which show up once; about an eighth is in the top ten. The CDR3 has 14 amino acids. CDR1 is MNHEY and CDR2 is SVGEGT in the germline V gene. Trimming took off 7 bases at V and 8 bases at J, with 17 bases between the two ends. The chain combines TRBV6-2 or TRBV6-3 with TRBJ2-2; D unclear. Source: PBMCs from blood, taken about 6 weeks after vaccination. The TCR sequence derives from a man in his forties or fifties who received an inactivated influenza vaccine. The CDR3 DNA follows: TGTGCCAGCACAGACTCCACTTACGAGGGGGAGCTGTTTTTT. Its protein is CASTDSTYEGELFF.